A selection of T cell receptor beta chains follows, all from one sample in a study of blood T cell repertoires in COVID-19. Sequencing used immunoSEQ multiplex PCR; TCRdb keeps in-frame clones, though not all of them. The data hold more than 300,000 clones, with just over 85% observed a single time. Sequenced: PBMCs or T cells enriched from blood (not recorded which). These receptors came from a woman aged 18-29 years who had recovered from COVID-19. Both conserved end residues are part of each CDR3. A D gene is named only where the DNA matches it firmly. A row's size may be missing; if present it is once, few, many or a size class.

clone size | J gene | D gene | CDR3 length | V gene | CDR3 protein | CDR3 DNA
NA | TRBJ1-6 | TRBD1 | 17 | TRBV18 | CASSRTGGQLLNSPLHF | TGTGCCAGCTCACGGACAGGGGGCCAATTATTGAATTCACCCCTCCACTTT
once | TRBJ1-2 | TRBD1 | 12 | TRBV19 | CASRATGGGYTF | TGTGCCAGTAGAGCGACAGGGGGCGGCTACACCTTC
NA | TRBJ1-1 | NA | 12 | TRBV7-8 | CASSLGGVEAFF | TGTGCCAGCAGCTTAGGGGGAGTTGAAGCTTTCTTT
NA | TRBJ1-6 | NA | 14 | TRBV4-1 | CASSLQVNNSPLHF | TGCGCCAGCAGCTTACAGGTTAATAATTCACCCCTCCACTTT
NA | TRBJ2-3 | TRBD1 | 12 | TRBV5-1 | CASSSGQGAQYF | TGCGCCAGCAGCTCAGGACAGGGTGCGCAGTATTTT
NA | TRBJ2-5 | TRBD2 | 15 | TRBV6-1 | CASSESSGGAGTQYF | TGTGCCAGCAGTGAATCTAGCGGGGGGGCAGGGACCCAGTACTTC
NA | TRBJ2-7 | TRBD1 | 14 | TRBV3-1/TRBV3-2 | CASSQRDRGSEQYF | TGTGCCAGCAGCCAAAGGGACAGGGGTTCCGAGCAGTACTTC
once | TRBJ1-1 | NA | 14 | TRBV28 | CASSFSSAGARAFF | TGTGCCAGCAGTTTTTCAAGCGCGGGGGCGCGGGCTTTCTTT
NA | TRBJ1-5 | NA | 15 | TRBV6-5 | CASKQGQGSNQPQHF | TGTGCCAGCAAGCAGGGGCAAGGGAGCAATCAGCCCCAGCATTTT
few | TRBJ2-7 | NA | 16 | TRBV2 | CASNLPLGAATYEQYF | TGTGCCAGCAATCTCCCCTTGGGGGCTGCTACCTACGAGCAGTACTTC
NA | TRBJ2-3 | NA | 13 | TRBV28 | CASSTRGTDTQYF | TGTGCCAGCAGTACCAGGGGTACAGATACGCAGTATTTT
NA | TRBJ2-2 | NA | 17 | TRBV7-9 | CASSLVAGAANTGELFF | TGTGCCAGCAGCTTAGTTGCAGGGGCCGCGAACACCGGGGAGCTGTTTTTT
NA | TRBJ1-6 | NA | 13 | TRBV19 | CASSLGGGSPLHF | TGTGCCAGTAGTCTGGGAGGAGGCTCACCCCTCCACTTT
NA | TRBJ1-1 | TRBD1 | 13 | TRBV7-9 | CASSRTGDTEAFF | TGTGCCAGCAGTCGAACAGGGGACACTGAAGCTTTCTTT
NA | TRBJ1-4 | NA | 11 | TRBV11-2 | CASSDNEKLFF | TGTGCCAGCAGCGACAACGAAAAACTGTTTTTT
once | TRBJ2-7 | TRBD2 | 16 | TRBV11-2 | CASSLPLAGGTYEQYF | TGTGCCAGCAGCTTACCTCTAGCGGGAGGGACCTACGAGCAGTACTTC
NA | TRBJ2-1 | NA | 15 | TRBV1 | CTSSKTSGGPNEQFF | TGCACCAGCAGCAAGACTAGCGGGGGGCCCAATGAGCAGTTCTTC
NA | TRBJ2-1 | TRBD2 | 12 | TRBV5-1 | CASGGGLEEQFF | TGCGCCAGCGGGGGGGGTTTGGAAGAGCAGTTCTTC
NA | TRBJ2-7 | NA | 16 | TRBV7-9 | CASSLASGGMTYEQYF | TGTGCCAGCAGCTTAGCATCCGGTGGTATGACCTACGAGCAGTACTTC
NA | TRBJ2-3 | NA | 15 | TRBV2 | CASNPQGISTDTQYF | TGTGCCAGCAACCCTCAGGGTATAAGCACAGATACGCAGTATTTT
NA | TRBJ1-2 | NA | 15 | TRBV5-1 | CASSYVVGGDYGYTF | TGCGCCAGCAGTTATGTTGTTGGGGGGGACTATGGCTACACCTTC
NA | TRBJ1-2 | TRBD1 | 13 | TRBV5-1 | CASLGTGDYGYTF | TGCGCCAGCCTGGGGACAGGGGACTATGGCTACACCTTC
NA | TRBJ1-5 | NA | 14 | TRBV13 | CASKARGSNQPQHF | TGTGCCAGCAAGGCAAGGGGGAGCAATCAGCCCCAGCATTTT
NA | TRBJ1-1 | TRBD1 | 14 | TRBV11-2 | CASSLGQGNTEAFF | TGTGCCAGCAGCCTGGGACAGGGCAACACTGAAGCTTTCTTT
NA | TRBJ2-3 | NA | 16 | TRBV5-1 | CASSLGGAPSTDTQYF | TGCGCCAGCAGCTTGGGAGGCGCACCTAGCACAGATACGCAGTATTTT
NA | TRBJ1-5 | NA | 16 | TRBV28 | CASHRTPGLGNQPQHF | TGTGCCAGCCATAGGACCCCCGGACTGGGAAATCAGCCCCAGCATTTT
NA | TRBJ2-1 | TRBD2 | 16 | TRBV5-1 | CASSFLPAGGPNEQFF | TGCGCCAGCAGCTTTCTACCAGCGGGGGGGCCCAATGAGCAGTTCTTC
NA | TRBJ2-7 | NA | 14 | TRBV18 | CASSPPSRAYEQYF | TGTGCCAGCTCACCACCTAGCAGAGCCTACGAGCAGTACTTC
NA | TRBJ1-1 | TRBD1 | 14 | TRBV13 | CASSSGTGGTEAFF | TGTGCCAGCAGCTCCGGGACAGGGGGCACTGAAGCTTTCTTT
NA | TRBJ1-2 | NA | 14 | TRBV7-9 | CASSSMIGDNGYTF | TGTGCCAGCAGCTCTATGATTGGGGACAATGGCTACACCTTC
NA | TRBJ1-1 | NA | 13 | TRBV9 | CASSVGQDTEAFF | TGTGCCAGCAGCGTAGGGCAGGACACTGAAGCTTTCTTT
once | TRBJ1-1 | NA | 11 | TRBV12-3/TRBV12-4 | CASSLSDRTLF | TGTGCCAGCAGCCTTTCCGACAGGACACTCTTT
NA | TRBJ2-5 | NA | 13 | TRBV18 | CASSPRLQETQYF | TGTGCCAGCTCACCACGGCTTCAGGAGACCCAGTACTTC
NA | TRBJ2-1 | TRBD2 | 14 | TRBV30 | CAWSTSGRGNEQFF | TGTGCCTGGAGTACTAGCGGGAGAGGGAATGAGCAGTTCTTC
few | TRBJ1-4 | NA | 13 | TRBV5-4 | CASSLRGLQKLFF | TGTGCCAGCAGCTTGAGGGGACTCCAAAAACTGTTTTTT
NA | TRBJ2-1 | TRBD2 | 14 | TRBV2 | CASLREHAFNEQFF | TGTGCCAGCCTGCGGGAGCATGCATTCAATGAGCAGTTCTTC
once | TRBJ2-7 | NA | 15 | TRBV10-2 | CASSELQGEGYEQYF | TGCGCCAGCAGTGAGCTACAGGGAGAGGGCTACGAGCAGTACTTC
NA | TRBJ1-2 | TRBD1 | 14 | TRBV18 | CASSPGQEDYGYTF | TGTGCCAGCTCACCGGGACAGGAAGACTATGGCTACACCTTC
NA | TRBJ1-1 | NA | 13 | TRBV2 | CASTEQGGTEAFF | TGTGCCAGCACCGAACAAGGAGGCACTGAAGCTTTCTTT
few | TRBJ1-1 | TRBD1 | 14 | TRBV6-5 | CASSLLGTGTEAFF | TGTGCCAGCAGCCTCCTCGGGACAGGCACTGAAGCTTTCTTT
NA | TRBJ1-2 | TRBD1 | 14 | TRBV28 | CASSRQGPLYGYTF | TGTGCCAGCAGTCGACAGGGGCCCCTTTATGGCTACACCTTC
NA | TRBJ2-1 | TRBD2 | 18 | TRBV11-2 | CASRRSRSTSGRANEQFF | TGTGCCAGCAGACGATCACGGTCGACTAGCGGGAGGGCCAATGAGCAGTTCTTC
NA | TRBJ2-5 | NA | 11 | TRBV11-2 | CASSSGETQYF | TGTGCCAGCAGCTCCGGGGAGACCCAGTACTTC
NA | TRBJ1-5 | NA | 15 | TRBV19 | CASSLAGEGNQPQHF | TGTGCCAGTAGCCTAGCGGGGGAGGGCAATCAGCCCCAGCATTTT
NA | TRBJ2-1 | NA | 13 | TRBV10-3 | CAISEPNGDEQFF | TGTGCCATCAGTGAACCAAACGGGGATGAGCAGTTCTTC
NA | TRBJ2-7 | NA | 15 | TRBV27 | CASKSGYSPSYEQYF | TGTGCCAGCAAATCCGGGTATTCCCCGTCCTACGAGCAGTACTTC